This T cell receptor beta chain was recorded in a study of patients and donors after allogeneic stem cell transplantation (dated by TCRdb to 2019 to 2021). V sheds 4 bases and J sheds 3 bases, leaving 12 bases between their ends. Taken from cysteine to phenylalanine, the CDR3 has 15 residues. Only CDR3 DNA remains: 45 bases, in frame from the first base. The germline V gene (reference sequence) gives CDR1 as PRHDT and CDR2 as FYEKMQ. As concerns this clonotype: Its specific antigen is unknown. Base qualities are not at hand, and no much larger clone is one base apart.

Receptor libraries were prepared by RT-PCR. The listed sequencing device is NextSeq 550. TCRdb took the public reads, trimmed them with fastp at Q25, ran MiXCR for clone calling and kept in-frame beta chains. Rows are combined by CDR3 protein, so each entry shows the most common genes and DNA. Across this sample there are about 200,000 distinct CDR3 sequences, with around two fifths seen only once. The ten largest make up under 14% of the sample. This chain joins TRBV13 to TRBJ1-4; a tentative D call is TRBD1 (5 bases match). This receptor was identified in a human donor who was either an allogeneic HSCT recipient or a stem cell or donor lymphocyte infusion donor (not recorded which). It is not recorded whose cells these are; they may come from a transplant donor. The sequenced sample consisted of blood, either unsorted or a sorted T cell fraction (not recorded which). The DNA sequence is as follows: TGTGCCAGCAGCTCCCCCGGGACCTCTAATGAAAAACTGTTTTTT. This encodes CASSSPGTSNEKLFF. The full variable domain, completed from the reference TRBV13 and TRBJ1-4 proteins outside the CDR3, reads AAGVIQSPRHLIKEKRETATLKCYPIPRHDTVYWYQQGPGQDPQFLISFYEKMQSDKGSIPDRFSAQQFSDYHSELNMSSLELGDSALYFCASSSPGTSNEKLFFGSGTQLSVL.